A single T cell receptor (beta chain) is shown here with its context. The antigen this receptor binds is unknown. No base qualities exist here, and no much larger clone lies one base off it. From cysteine to phenylalanine, the CDR3 is 14 amino acids long. Just CDR3 DNA is preserved here, 42 bases in frame from base 1. CDR1 and CDR2 are read off the germline V gene as SGHRS and YFSETQ. V drops 0 bases and J drops 0 bases, leaving 4 bases in between. The donors were healthy, HIV-negative adults who had no recently reported acute infections or vaccinations. All donors were Caucasian adults living in Nashville, Tennessee, USA. CD4+ T cells were enriched by magnetic negative selection, after which naive cells were positively selected on CD45RA and the negative fraction was taken as the memory subset. Blood was collected by leukapheresis, and PBMCs were isolated by Ficoll-Histopaque density gradient centrifugation and then cryopreserved in liquid nitrogen vapor phase. Analytical flow cytometry was used to check the purity and quantity of every magnetically sorted T cell population. From each sorted fraction, genomic DNA was isolated and quantified by UV absorbance on a Nanodrop 2000c.

This sample was taken from a study of shared clonotypes between healthy human individuals (dated by TCRdb to 2019 to 2021). Looking at the study overall: Three men and two women, aged 18 to 49 years, made up the cohort. For each donor, three plates each were used for CD4 naive and CD4 memory, two plates were used for CD8 naive, and one plate was used for CD8 memory. To estimate repertoire size and how much clonotypes are shared between individuals, the study performed deep sequencing of blood TCR repertoires from about five healthy adults. To increase sequencing depth and limit assay-specific biases, different laboratories used diverse techniques to prepare libraries and sequence TCR repertoires. Each donor's leukapheresis produced roughly between about 0.8 and 10 billion PBMCs.

Using the deep immunoSEQ assay, multiplex PCR amplified TCR CDR3 regions from genomic DNA. For each cell subset, the extracted genomic DNA was distributed evenly across all wells of several immunoSEQ 96-well plates, and each plate served as one replicate. Each replicate PCR for sorted subsets received roughly 0.2 ug genomic DNA, equal to about 30,000 T cell genomes. The purified libraries were quantified using a Qubit 3.0 fluorometer, sized with a Bioanalyzer 2100, and then quantified again using the KAPA Library Quantification kit. Every immunoSEQ 96-well plate was sequenced on a dedicated single-read 150-cycle Illumina NextSeq 550 flow cell. The authors processed their data as follows. Because the immunoSEQ output included only junctional sequences and no quality scores, the filtering could not be the same as the filtering used for full-length reads. To assign V/J genes and CDR3, sequences were annotated against IMGT germline references using PyIR, a Python wrapper for IgBLAST v1.9. Reads were removed for weak V/J assignments (E-value above 1e-6), missing CDR3, stop codons, out-of-frame junctions, or ambiguous translated residues. V3J clonotypes were defined as sequences sharing an identical inferred V gene, J gene, and CDR3 amino acid sequence. Percentage overlap between repertoires was computed as shared unique clonotypes divided by the size of the smaller repertoire. Three approaches were used to assess repertoire richness: RTK rarefaction, the Chao1 estimator, and Recon v2.1 estimates of unobserved clonotypes. Generation probabilities were computed with OLGA for all TCRbeta clonotypes obtained by the gDNA method from four donors. In TCRdb, the immuneACCESS table is reduced to in-frame sequences with V and J assigned. These tables do not hold every clone; where another copy was compared, an unresolved V gene accounts for under half, and the others remain unexplained. The V and J calls and clone size are taken from that table; D and trimming were inferred from the DNA. This sample holds roughly 1,500,000 clones; 95% to 99% were observed only once. Roughly 0.45% of the sample is held by the ten biggest clonotypes.

Study-wide findings and limitations: Even with the large sequencing depth, rarefaction of the sorted-subset datasets indicated that sequencing was incomplete. Pairwise subsampling led to the expectation that sequencing depth would affect the degree of clonotype sharing among donors. Naive subsets generally had larger estimated clonotype richness than memory subsets did. Compared with non-shared clonotypes, the clonotypes found in all four sorted-subset donors had higher generation probabilities. The small number of donors limited the genetic and exposure-history diversity represented. Only blood was sampled, and tissue TCR repertoires likely differ from those in blood. Sharing across a handful of donors was observed for around 4.8% of naive CD4, 3% to 3.5% of naive CD8, roughly 2.4% of memory CD4, and roughly 0.43% of memory CD8 clonotypes.

Sequencing was performed on naive CD4+ T cells sorted from blood. The cell subset or site label for this specimen denotes: CD45RA+ positively selected. Recombination linked TRBV5-1 to TRBJ1-3; the D gene lacks a confident call. The TCR originated in a man in his thirties or forties in good health. The CDR3 has the sequence CASSLANSGNTIYF. The DNA sequence is TGCGCCAGCAGCTTGGCCAACTCTGGAAACACCATATATTTT.